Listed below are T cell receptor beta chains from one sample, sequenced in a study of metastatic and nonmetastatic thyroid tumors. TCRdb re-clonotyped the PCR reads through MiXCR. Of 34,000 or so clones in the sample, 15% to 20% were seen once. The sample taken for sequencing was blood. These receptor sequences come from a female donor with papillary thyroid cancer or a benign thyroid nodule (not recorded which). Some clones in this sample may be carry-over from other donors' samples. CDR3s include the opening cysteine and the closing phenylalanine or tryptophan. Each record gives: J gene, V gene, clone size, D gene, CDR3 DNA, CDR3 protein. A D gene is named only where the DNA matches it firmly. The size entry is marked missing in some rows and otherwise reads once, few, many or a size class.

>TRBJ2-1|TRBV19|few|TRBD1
TGTGCCAGTAGTCGGGGACAGTCCCCACACAATGAGCAGTTCTTC
CASSRGQSPHNEQFF
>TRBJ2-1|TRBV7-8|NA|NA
TGTGCCAGCAGCTTAGGGAGACTCTCCTACAATGAGCAGTTCTTC
CASSLGRLSYNEQFF
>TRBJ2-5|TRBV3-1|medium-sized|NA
TGTGCCAGCAGCCAGGCAGCGGCCATGGGAGCCCAGTACTTC
CASSQAAAMGAQYF
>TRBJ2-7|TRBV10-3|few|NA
TGTGCCATCAGTGCGACCTCTTACGAGCAGTACTTC
CAISATSYEQYF
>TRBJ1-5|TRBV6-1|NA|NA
TGCGCCAGCAATCTGACAGCGGGGAGCAATCAGCCCCAGCATTTT
CASNLTAGSNQPQHF
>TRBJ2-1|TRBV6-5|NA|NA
TGTGCCAGCAGGTCCCCCGGGACCACTCAAAAGGATGAGCAGTTCTTC
CASRSPGTTQKDEQFF
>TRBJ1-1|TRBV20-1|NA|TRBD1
TGCAGTGCTAGGGGGACAGGGGACACTGAAGCTTTCTTT
CSARGTGDTEAFF
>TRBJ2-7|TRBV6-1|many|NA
TGTGCCAGCAGTCCTGACTTGGCAGCTACCTACGAGCAGTACTTC
CASSPDLAATYEQYF
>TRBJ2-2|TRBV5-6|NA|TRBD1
TGTGCCAGCAGCGGACAGGGGGAATACACCGGGGAGCTGTTTTTT
CASSGQGEYTGELFF
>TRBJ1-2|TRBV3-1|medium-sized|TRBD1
TGTGCCAGCAGCTCCCGGGACAGGGAAGTGAGTGGCTACACCTTC
CASSSRDREVSGYTF
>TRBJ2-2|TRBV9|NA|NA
TGTGCCAGCAGCGCTTTGGGGCCGAACACCGGGGAGCTGTTTTTT
CASSALGPNTGELFF
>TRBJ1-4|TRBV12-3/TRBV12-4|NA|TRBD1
TGTGTCAGCAGCGAGGGACAGTTGGTCGAAAAACTGTTTTTT
CVSSEGQLVEKLFF
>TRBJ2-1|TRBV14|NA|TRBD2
TGTGCCAGCACCCCGGGTAGCGGGACTGGGTCAGAGCAGTTCTTC
CASTPGSGTGSEQFF
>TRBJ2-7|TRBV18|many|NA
TGTGCCAGCTCACCGGGGTTGAACTACGAGCAGTACTTC
CASSPGLNYEQYF
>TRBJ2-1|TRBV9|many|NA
TGTGCCAGCAGCGTAGGGCCGAATGGGGCTACCGCCCCCAATGAGCAGTTCTTC
CASSVGPNGATAPNEQFF
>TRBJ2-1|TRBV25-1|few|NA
TGTGCCAGCAGTGAATCCGACAATGAGCAGTTCTTC
CASSESDNEQFF
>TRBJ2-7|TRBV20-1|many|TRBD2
TGCAGTGCTAGACCTAGCGGGGGTCCCTACGAGCAGTACTTC
CSARPSGGPYEQYF
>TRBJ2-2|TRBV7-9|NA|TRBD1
TGTGCCAGCAGCCGACAGGGGATAAGCACCGGGGAGCTGTTTTTT
CASSRQGISTGELFF
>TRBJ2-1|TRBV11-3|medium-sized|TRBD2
TGTGCCAGCAGCTTAGAGTGGGGACTAGCGGGGGGAAGGGAGCAGTTCTTC
CASSLEWGLAGGREQFF
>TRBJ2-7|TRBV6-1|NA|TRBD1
TGTGCCAGCAGTACGGACAGGGACAGGAACGAGCAGTACTTC
CASSTDRDRNEQYF
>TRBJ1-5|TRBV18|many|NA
TGTGCCAGCTCACCCAGCGGGGTTTTTAATCAGCCCCAGCATTTT
CASSPSGVFNQPQHF
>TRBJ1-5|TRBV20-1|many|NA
TGCAGTGCTAGCCAGGGATATAGCAATCAGCCCCAGCATTTT
CSASQGYSNQPQHF
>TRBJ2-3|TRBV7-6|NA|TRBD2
TGTGCCAGCAGCTTAGAAGCGGGAGCTGGAGATACGCAGTATTTT
CASSLEAGAGDTQYF
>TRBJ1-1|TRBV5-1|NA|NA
TGCGCCAGCAGCTTGGGGTCGGACACGTGGAACACTGAAGCTTTCTTT
CASSLGSDTWNTEAFF
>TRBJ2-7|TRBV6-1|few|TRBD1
TGTGCCAGCAGCAACAGGGGCCCCTACGAGCAGTACTTC
CASSNRGPYEQYF
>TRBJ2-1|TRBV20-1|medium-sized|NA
TGCAGTGTTACTGGTAGCTCCTACAATGAGCAGTTCTTC
CSVTGSSYNEQFF
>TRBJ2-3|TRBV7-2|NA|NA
TGTGCCAGCAGCTTAAGCGGTGGGAGGTTTGCAGATACGCAGTATTTT
CASSLSGGRFADTQYF
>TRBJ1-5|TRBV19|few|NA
TGTGCCAGTAGTATAGAAAGCAATCAGCCCCAGCATTTT
CASSIESNQPQHF
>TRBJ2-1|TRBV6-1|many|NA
TGTGCCAGCAGTGAAGATCCGGGGGACTACAATGAGCAGTTCTTC
CASSEDPGDYNEQFF
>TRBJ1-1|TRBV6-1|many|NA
TGTGCCAGCACCCGGGCCCCTAGGCAAGCTTTCTTT
CASTRAPRQAFF
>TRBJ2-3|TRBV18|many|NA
TGTGCCAGCTCACCGGTCGGGGGACCATTTCCGGATACGCAGTATTTT
CASSPVGGPFPDTQYF
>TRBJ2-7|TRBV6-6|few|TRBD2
TGTGCCAGCAGTTACACTAGCGGGAGCTCCTACGAGCAGTACTTC
CASSYTSGSSYEQYF
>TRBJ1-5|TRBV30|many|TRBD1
TGTGCCTGGAGTCCCGGGACAGGGGCTCAGCCCCAGCATTTT
CAWSPGTGAQPQHF
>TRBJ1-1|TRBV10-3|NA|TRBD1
TGTGCCATCGGCCAGTCCAAGGGACAGCTTGAAGCTTTCTTT
CAIGQSKGQLEAFF